The clone carrying this T cell receptor (beta chain) has just a few counts. Its specificity is not known. The source of the sample is a study of blood T cells in healthy people across ages. General observations from the study: Naive T cell percentage showed a strong correlation with the diversity of TCR beta. A roughly linear fall in TCR beta diversity per million T cells was seen with increasing age. Diversity was higher, and naive CD4+ cells more numerous, in long-lived donors than in aged donors.

V gave up 5 bases and J gave up 7 bases, with 15 bases separating them. Germline V CDR1 and CDR2: SQVTM, ANQGSEA. The CDR3 consists of 14 residues. Total RNA amounts of at least 6 micrograms were extracted per sample. With a J-beta primer mix and a sample-barcoded 5' primer, a second PCR ran 7 to 11 cycles. TCRdb analysed the 5' RACE reads with MiXCR anew, one entry per CDR3 protein. The table shows more than 550,000 distinct CDR3 sequences, with 22% occurring only once. The sequence was obtained from a man between 65 and 85 years old in good health. The V gene is TRBV29-1, the J gene TRBJ1-6; D possibly corresponds to TRBD1 (5 bases). Input material: blood. The CDR3 spells CSVLTGTGNSPLHF. CDR3 nucleotide sequence: TGCAGCGTTCTCACCGGGACGGGGAATTCACCCCTCCACTTT.